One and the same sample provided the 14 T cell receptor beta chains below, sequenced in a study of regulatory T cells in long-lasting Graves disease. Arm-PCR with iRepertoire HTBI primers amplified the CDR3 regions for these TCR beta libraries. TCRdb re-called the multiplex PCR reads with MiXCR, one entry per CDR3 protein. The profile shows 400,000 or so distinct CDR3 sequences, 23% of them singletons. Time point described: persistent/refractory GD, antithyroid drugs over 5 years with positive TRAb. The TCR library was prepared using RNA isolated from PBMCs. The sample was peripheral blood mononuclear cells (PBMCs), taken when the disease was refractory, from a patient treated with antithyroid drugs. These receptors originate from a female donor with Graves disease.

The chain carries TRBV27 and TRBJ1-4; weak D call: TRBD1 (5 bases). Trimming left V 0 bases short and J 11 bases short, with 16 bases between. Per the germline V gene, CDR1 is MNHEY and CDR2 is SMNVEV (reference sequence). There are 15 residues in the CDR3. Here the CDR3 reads CASSLSARESWKLFF. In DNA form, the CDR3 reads TGTGCCAGCAGTTTATCTGCCAGGGAGTCTTGGAAACTGTTTTTT.

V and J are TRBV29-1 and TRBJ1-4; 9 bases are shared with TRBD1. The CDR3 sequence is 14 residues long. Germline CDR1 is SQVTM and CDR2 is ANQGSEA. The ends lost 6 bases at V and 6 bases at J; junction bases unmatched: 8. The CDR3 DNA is TGCAGCGTCCTATCCGGGACAGGGTATGAAAAACTGTTTTTT. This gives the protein CSVLSGTGYEKLFF.

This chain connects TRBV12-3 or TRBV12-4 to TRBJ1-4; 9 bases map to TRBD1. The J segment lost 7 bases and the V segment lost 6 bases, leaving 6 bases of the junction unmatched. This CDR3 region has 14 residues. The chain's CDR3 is CASSRTGDFEKLFF. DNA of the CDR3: TGTGCCAGCAGCCGGACAGGGGATTTTGAAAAACTGTTTTTT.

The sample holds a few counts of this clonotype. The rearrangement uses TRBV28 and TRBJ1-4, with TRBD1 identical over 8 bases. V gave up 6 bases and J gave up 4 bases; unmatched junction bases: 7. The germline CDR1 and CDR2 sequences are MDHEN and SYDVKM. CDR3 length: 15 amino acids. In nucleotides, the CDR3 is TGTGCCAGCAGCTCACCTACAGGGGGTAATGAAAAACTGTTTTTT. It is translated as CASSSPTGGNEKLFF.

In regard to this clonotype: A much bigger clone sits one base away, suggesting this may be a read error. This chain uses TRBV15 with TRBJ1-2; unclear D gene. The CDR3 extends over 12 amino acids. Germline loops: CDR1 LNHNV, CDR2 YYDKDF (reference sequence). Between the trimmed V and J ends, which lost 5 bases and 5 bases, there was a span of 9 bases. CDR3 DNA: TGTGCCACCAGCGGAGTCGTGTATGGCTACACCTTC. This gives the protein CATSGVVYGYTF.

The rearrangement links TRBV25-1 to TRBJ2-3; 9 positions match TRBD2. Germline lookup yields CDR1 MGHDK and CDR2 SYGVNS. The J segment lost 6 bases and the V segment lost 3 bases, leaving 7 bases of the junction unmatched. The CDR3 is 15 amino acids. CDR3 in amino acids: CASSDPSGRSDTQYF. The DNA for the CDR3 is TGTGCCAGCAGTGATCCCAGCGGGAGGTCGGATACGCAGTATTTT.

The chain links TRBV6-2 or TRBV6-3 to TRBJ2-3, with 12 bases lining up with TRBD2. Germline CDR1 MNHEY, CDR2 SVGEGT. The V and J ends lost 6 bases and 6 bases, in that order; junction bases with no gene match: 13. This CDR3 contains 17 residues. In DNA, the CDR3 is TGTGCCAGCAGAACTAGAAGACTAGCGGGAGAGTTGGATACGCAGTATTTT. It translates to CASRTRRLAGELDTQYF.

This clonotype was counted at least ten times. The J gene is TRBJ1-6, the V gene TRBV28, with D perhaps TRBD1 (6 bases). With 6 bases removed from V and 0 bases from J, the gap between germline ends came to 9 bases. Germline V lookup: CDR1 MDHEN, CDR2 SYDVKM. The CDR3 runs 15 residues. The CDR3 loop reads CASSQQGSYNSPLHF. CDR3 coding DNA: TGTGCCAGCAGCCAACAGGGCTCCTATAATTCACCCCTCCACTTT.

CDR3 protein: CASSGRARYGYTF. In nucleotides, the CDR3 is TGTGCCAGTAGTGGTAGGGCTAGGTATGGCTACACCTTC. The chain uses TRBV19 and TRBJ1-2; no clear D. Germline values: CDR1 LNHDA, CDR2 SQIVND (reference sequence). The CDR3 runs 13 residues. V was pared by 5 bases and J by 5 bases, with 12 bases between.

The CDR3 sequence is CASSEGQGNTDTQYF. The DNA of the CDR3 is TGTGCCAGCAGTGAGGGACAGGGAAACACAGATACGCAGTATTTT. The rearrangement links TRBV2 to TRBJ2-3; the match to TRBD1 covers 9 bases. The CDR3 loop spans 15 amino acids. CDR1 SNHLY and CDR2 FYNNEI come from the germline V gene. V was pared by 3 bases and J by 2 bases, with 3 bases of the junction left unmatched.

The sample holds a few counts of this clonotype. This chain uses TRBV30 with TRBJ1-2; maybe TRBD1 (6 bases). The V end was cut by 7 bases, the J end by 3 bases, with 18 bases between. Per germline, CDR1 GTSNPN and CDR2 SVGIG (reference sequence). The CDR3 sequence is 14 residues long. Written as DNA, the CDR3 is TGTGCCTTAATGGTCCACCAGGGGTACTATGGCTACACCTTC. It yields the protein CALMVHQGYYGYTF.

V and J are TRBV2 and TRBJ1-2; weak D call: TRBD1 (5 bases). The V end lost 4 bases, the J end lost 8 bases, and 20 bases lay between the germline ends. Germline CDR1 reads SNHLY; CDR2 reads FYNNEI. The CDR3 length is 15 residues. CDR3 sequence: CASSVIPRDDAGYTF. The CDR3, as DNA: TGTGCCAGCAGTGTCATCCCCAGGGATGATGCCGGCTACACCTTC.

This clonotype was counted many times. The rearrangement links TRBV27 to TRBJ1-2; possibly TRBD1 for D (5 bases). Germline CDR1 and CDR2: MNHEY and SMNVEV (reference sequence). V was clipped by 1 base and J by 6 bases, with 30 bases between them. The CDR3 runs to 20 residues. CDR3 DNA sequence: TGTGCCAGCAGTTTATTCCCAAGCCCCCCTCGGGACCTACGGTTGGATGGCTACACCTTC. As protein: CASSLFPSPPRDLRLDGYTF.

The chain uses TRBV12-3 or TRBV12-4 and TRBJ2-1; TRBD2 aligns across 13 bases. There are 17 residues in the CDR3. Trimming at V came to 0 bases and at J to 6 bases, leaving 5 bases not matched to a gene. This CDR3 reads CASSLAGLAGQGNEQFF. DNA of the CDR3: TGTGCCAGCAGTTTAGCGGGACTAGCGGGACAGGGCAATGAGCAGTTCTTC.